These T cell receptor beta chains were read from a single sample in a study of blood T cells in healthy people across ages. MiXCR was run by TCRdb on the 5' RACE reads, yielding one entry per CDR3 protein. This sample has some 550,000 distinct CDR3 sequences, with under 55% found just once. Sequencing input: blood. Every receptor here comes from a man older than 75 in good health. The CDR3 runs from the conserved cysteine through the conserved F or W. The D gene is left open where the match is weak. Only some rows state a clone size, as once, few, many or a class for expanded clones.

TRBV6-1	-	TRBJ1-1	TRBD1	CASGNDRDTEAFF	TGTGCCAGCGGAAATGACAGGGACACTGAAGCTTTCTTT
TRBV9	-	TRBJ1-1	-	CASSVRVNTEAFF	TGCGCCAGCAGTGTTAGGGTGAACACTGAAGCTTTCTTT
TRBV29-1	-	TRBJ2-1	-	CSARDYGGLQFF	TGCAGCGCTAGGGATTACGGTGGACTGCAGTTCTTC
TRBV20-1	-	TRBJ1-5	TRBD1	CSAYRGGNQPQHF	TGCAGTGCTTACAGGGGCGGCAATCAGCCCCAGCATTTT
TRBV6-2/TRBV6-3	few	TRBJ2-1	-	CASSLGGASIEQFF	TGTGCCAGCAGTCTCGGGGGCGCGAGTATTGAGCAGTTCTTC
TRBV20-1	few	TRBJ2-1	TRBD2	CSAHPGGGSGTYNEQFF	TGCAGTGCTCATCCCGGAGGGGGTAGCGGGACTTACAATGAGCAGTTCTTC
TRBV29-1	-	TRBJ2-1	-	CSVEGRGGRNEQFF	TGCAGCGTTGAAGGCCGCGGAGGTCGTAATGAGCAGTTCTTC
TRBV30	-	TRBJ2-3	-	CAWSGRDTQYF	TGTGCCTGGAGTGGACGAGATACGCAGTATTTT
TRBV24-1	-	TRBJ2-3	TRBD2	CATSGGGTDTQYF	TGTGCCACCAGTGGGGGGGGGACAGATACGCAGTATTTT
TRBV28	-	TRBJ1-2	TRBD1	CASNIQQGSYGYTF	TGTGCCAGCAACATTCAACAGGGGTCCTATGGCTACACCTTC
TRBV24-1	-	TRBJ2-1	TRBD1	CATSDARGLNEQFF	TGTGCCACCAGTGATGCGAGGGGGCTCAATGAGCAGTTCTTC
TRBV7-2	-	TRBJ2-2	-	CASRRHQGDGELFF	TGTGCCAGCAGACGGCACCAGGGAGACGGGGAGCTGTTTTTT
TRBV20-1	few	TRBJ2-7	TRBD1	CSARSRDRGILYEQYF	TGCAGTGCTAGATCCCGGGACAGGGGGATTCTCTACGAGCAGTACTTC
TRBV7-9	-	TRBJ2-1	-	CASSSEGFGQFF	TGTGCCAGCAGCTCGGAAGGGTTCGGTCAGTTCTTC
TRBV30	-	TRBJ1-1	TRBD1	CAWSVRGGSTEAFF	TGTGCCTGGAGTGTACGAGGGGGCTCTACTGAAGCTTTCTTT
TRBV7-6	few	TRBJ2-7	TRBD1	CASSPGQAPPRDEQYF	TGTGCCAGCAGCCCTGGACAGGCGCCTCCTCGCGACGAGCAGTACTTC